The source of this T cell receptor (beta chain) is a study of blood T cell repertoires in COVID-19. As for the study in general: The samples span acute and convalescent COVID-19 from the United States, Italy and Spain. PBMCs, B-cell-depleted T cells, or T cells were the source of the cDNA or gDNA that made up the material.

Germline CDR1 and CDR2: KGHDR and SFDVKD. The CDR3 sequence is 15 residues long. Trimming pared 4 bases from V and 1 base from J, leaving 12 bases between. Under the authors' procedure: Reference gene primer amplification gave nucleated cell count estimates. Measured with immunoSEQ multiplex PCR; TCRdb has only the in-frame clones, and not every one. Clone size and V and J calls were adopted from that table, with D and trimming inferred from the DNA. The data show over 250,000 clones, over 75% seen once. The clonotype was recovered from a woman aged 60-75 years with acute or convalescent COVID-19. This rearrangement joins TRBV24-1 to TRBJ2-5, with a tentative D call TRBD2 (6 bases). Sequenced sample: peripheral blood. The CDR3 region is CATSEIGDFQETQYF. In nucleotides, the CDR3 is TGTGCCACCAGTGAAATTGGGGACTTCCAAGAGACCCAGTACTTC.